Included here is one T cell receptor beta chain sequence, with context. Its target is unknown. This specimen belongs to a study of OX40 agonist ivuxolimab in advanced cancers. Overall study context: Participants averaged approximately 65 years of age (range about 23 to 90) and were around 80% male. Findings of the study overall: Relative to CD4+ cells, CD8+ T cells on average had more expanded clones. Within 6 weeks, CD4+ and CD8+ blood T cells expanded clonally at 0.1 to 3.0 mg/kg.

Patients who had autoimmune disease history or got systemic immunosuppression were left out. TCRdb keeps only in-frame clones here, not all; method: immunoSEQ multiplex PCR. This table holds some 65,000 clones, around 90% found once. Germline V gives CDR1 SGHRS, CDR2 YFSETQ. V was pared by 1 base and J by 1 base, with 4 bases of the junction left unmatched. The CDR3 loop spans 16 amino acids. The receptor comes from an adult with an advanced solid tumor such as melanoma, head and neck, liver or kidney cancer. The rearrangement links TRBV5-1 to TRBJ2-5, with 10 nucleotides matching TRBD2. The specimen comprised CD4+ or CD8+ T cells sorted from blood, sampled in a trial of the OX40 agonist ivuxolimab. In DNA form, the CDR3 reads TGCGCCAGCAGCTTGTTGCCTAGCGGGAGCCAAGAGACCCAGTACTTC. Translated: CASSLLPSGSQETQYF.